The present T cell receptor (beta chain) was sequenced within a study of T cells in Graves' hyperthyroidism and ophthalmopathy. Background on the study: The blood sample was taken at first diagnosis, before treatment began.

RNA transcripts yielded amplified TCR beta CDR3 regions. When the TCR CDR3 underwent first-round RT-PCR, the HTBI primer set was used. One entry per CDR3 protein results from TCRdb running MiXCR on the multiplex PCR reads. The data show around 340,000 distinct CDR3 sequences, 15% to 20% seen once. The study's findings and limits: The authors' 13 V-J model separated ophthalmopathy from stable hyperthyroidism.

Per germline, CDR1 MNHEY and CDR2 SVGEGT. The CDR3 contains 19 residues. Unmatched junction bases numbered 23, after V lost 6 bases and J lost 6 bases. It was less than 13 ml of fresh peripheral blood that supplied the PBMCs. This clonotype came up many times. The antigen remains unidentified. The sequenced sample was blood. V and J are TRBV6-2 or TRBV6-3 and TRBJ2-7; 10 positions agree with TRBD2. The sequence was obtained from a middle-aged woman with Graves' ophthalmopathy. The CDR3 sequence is CASSSVSGTSISGRIEQYF. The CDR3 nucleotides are TGTGCCAGCAGCTCTGTGTCCGGGACTTCAATTAGCGGGAGGATCGAGCAGTACTTC.